A selection of T cell receptor beta chains follows, all from one sample in a study of T-cell reconstitution after alpha-beta-depleted transplantation in children. MiXCR, applied by TCRdb to the PCR reads, yields one record per CDR3 protein. The sample gives about 830,000 distinct CDR3 sequences, roughly 15% of which show up once; 5% is in the top ten. The starting material was PBMCs, mostly from graft donor cells, obtained 360 days after TCRalphabeta/CD19-depleted stem cell transplant. The receptor source for this set is a male patient younger than 18 who had a stem cell transplant for acute lymphoblastic leukemia, so the T cells may come from the graft donor. CDR3s include the opening cysteine and the closing phenylalanine or tryptophan. A D gene is named only where the DNA matches it firmly. Clone sizes are given selectively: once, few, many, or a class where the clone is expanded.

d_gene | j_gene | v_gene | abundance | CDR3aa | CDR3nt
. | TRBJ2-7 | TRBV29-1 | many | CSVGLGHVYEQYF | TGCAGCGTGGGGCTTGGACATGTCTACGAGCAGTACTTC
. | TRBJ2-7 | TRBV7-9 | . | CAGQGNGQVEQYF | TGTGCCGGTCAAGGAAACGGACAAGTCGAGCAGTACTTC
TRBD2 | TRBJ2-1 | TRBV6-2/TRBV6-3 | . | CASSWVAGGPGRSYNEQFF | TGTGCCAGCAGTTGGGTAGCGGGAGGGCCCGGTAGGTCCTACAATGAGCAGTTCTTC
. | TRBJ2-5 | TRBV20-1 | few | CSARARGYLQETQYF | TGCAGTGCTAGAGCCCGGGGATACCTCCAAGAGACCCAGTACTTC
. | TRBJ2-1 | TRBV18 | . | CASSPNQAAIYNEQFF | TGTGCCAGCTCACCAAATCAGGCCGCAATTTACAATGAGCAGTTCTTC
TRBD2 | TRBJ2-5 | TRBV7-9 | once | CASSPKGLAGGQETQYF | TGTGCCAGCAGCCCAAAGGGACTAGCGGGAGGCCAAGAGACCCAGTACTTC
. | TRBJ2-2 | TRBV27 | . | CASSLGHFNTGELFF | TGTGCCAGCAGTTTAGGGCACTTTAACACCGGGGAGCTGTTTTTT
TRBD1 | TRBJ1-5 | TRBV20-1 | few | CSARDRFGQGSNQPQHF | TGCAGTGCTAGAGATAGGTTCGGACAGGGTAGCAATCAGCCCCAGCATTTT
. | TRBJ2-5 | TRBV6-2/TRBV6-3 | . | CASSYGAAPNMRETQYF | TGTGCCAGCAGTTACGGGGCGGCCCCTAATATGAGGGAGACCCAGTACTTC
TRBD1 | TRBJ2-7 | TRBV10-3 | few | CAISSTGKSYEQYF | TGTGCCATCAGCTCGACAGGGAAGAGCTACGAGCAGTACTTC